This TCR beta chain was observed in a study of T cells in Graves' hyperthyroidism and ophthalmopathy. Findings and limits, study-wide: Model-based prediction identified ophthalmopathy a median roughly six months prior to its onset.

What was amplified from RNA transcripts were TCR beta CDR3 regions. A set of HTBI primers served as the primers for a first-round RT-PCR of the TCR CDR3. TCRdb reprocessed the multiplex PCR reads via MiXCR and lists one record per CDR3 protein. Among 490,000 or so distinct CDR3 sequences, about 22% were seen once, and the ten largest hold roughly 49%. This clonotype was detected ten times or more. The antigen is undetermined. Trimming removed 2 bases from V and 6 bases from J, with 13 bases in between. Looked up from germline, CDR1 is MNHNS and CDR2 is SASEGT. The CDR3 has 14 amino acids. Every diagnosis used clinical symptoms, serum thyroxine and TRAb, thyroid ultrasound and orbital computed tomography.

J is TRBJ1-2 and V is TRBV6-1; D not certain. This clonotype was sampled from a woman in her sixties or seventies with Graves' ophthalmopathy. The sample comprised blood. The CDR3 nucleotides are TGTGCCAGCAGTGAACGGACCTGGACGGATGGCTACACCTTC. Its translation: CASSERTWTDGYTF.